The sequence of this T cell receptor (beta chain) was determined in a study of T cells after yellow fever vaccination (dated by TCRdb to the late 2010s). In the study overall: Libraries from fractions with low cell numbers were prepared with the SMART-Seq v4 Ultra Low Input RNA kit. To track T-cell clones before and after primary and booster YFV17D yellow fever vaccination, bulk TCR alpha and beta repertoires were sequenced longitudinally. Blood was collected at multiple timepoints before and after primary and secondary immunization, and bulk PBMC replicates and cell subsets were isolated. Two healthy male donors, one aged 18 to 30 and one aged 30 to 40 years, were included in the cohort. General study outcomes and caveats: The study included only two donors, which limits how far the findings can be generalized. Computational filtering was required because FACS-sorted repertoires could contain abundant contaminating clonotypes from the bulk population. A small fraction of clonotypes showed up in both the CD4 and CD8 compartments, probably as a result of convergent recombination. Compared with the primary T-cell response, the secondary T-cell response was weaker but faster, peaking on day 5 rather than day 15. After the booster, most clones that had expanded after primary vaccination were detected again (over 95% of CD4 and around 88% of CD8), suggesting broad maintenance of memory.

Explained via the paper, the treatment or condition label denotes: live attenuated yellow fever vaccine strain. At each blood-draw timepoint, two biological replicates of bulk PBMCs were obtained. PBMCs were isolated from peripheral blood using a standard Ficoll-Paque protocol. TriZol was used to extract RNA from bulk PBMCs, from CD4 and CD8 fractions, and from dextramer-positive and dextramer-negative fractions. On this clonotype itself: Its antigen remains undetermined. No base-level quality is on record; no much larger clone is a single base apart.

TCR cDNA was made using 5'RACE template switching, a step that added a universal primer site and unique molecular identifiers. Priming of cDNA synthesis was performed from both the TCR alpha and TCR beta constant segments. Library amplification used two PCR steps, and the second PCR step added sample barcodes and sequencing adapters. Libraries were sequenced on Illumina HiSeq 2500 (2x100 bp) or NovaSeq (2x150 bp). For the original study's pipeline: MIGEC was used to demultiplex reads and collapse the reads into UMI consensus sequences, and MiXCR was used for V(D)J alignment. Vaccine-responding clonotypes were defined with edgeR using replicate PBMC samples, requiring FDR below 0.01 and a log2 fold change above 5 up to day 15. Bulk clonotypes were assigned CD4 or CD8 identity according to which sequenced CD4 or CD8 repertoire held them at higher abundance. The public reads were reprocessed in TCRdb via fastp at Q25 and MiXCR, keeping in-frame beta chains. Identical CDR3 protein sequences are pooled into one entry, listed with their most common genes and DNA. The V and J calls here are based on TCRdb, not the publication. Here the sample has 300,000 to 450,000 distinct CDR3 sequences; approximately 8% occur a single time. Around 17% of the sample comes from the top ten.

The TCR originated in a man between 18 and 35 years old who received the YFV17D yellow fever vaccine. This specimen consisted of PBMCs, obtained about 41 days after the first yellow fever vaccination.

The CDR3 in this case is CSARALTLGQFF. The nucleotide sequence is given as TGCAGTGCTAGAGCCCTAACACTGGGGCAGTTCTTC. The chain links TRBV20-1 with TRBJ2-1; the D gene is not confidently resolved. The junction carries 13 bases between V and J, which are trimmed by 1 base and 12 bases respectively. Per the germline V gene (reference sequence), DFQATT is the CDR1 and SNEGSKA is the CDR2. The CDR3, from cysteine to phenylalanine, totals 12 residues. Only CDR3 DNA is held: 36 bases, read in frame from base 1.